The present TCR beta chain was sequenced within a study of OX40 agonist ivuxolimab in advanced cancers. Findings and caveats of the study: The study did not work out the antigen specificity of the expanded peripheral T cells. Mean expanded clone counts were higher in CD8+ than CD4+ T cells. Low normalized T-cell clonal expansion was also seen in some nonresponders.

This clone was recorded once. The target antigen is unknown. This CDR3 spans 14 amino acids. Germline CDR1 reads SGHRS; CDR2 reads YFSETQ. V lost 2 bases and J 5 bases, leaving 14 bases between the germline ends. Sequencing was performed with immunoSEQ multiplex PCR; in TCRdb, only in-frame clones are kept and a portion is missing. The sample includes tens of thousands of clones, approximately 86% of them seen just once. The chain carries TRBV5-1 and TRBJ2-7; D gene ambiguous. The clonotype comes from an adult with an advanced solid tumor such as melanoma, head and neck, liver or kidney cancer. Material: CD4+ or CD8+ T cells sorted from blood, obtained in a trial of the OX40 agonist ivuxolimab. The CDR3 loop reads CASSLGLRKNEQYF. The DNA of the CDR3 is TGCGCCAGCAGCTTAGGCCTCCGGAAGAACGAGCAGTACTTC. The full variable domain, in which reference TRBV5-1 and TRBJ2-7 provide the parts outside the CDR3, is KAGVTQTPRYLIKTRGQQVTLSCSPISGHRSVSWYQQTPGQGLQFLFEYFSETQRNKGNFPGRFSGRQFSNSRSEMNVSTLELGDSALYLCASSLGLRKNEQYFGPGTRLTVT.